The 6 T cell receptor beta chains reported below all come from one sample, sequenced in a study of T cells in narcolepsy. Profiling relied on immunoSEQ multiplex PCR, and the TCRdb table lists in-frame clones only, not all of them. The sample holds about 15,000 clones; around 86% are singletons and the top ten take over 30%. Sequences were obtained from memory (CD45RA-) CD4+ T cells from blood. Source of these receptors: a human donor in good health.

V gene TRBV5-6 combines with J gene TRBJ2-5; 7 nucleotides match TRBD1. Germline V gene data show CDR1 as SGHDT and CDR2 as YYEEEE. V was pared by 0 bases and J by 1 base, with 0 bases of the junction left unmatched. The CDR3 length is 14 residues. The CDR3 nucleotides are TGTGCCAGCAGCTTGGGACAGGGCCAAGAGACCCAGTACTTC. Translating gives CASSLGQGQETQYF.

The gene calls are TRBV7-9 and TRBJ2-7; tentative D call: TRBD2 (5 bases). Per the germline V gene, CDR1 is SEHNR and CDR2 is FQNEAQ (reference sequence). CDR3 size: 14 residues. Between the trimmed V and J ends, which lost 4 bases and 4 bases, there was a span of 14 bases. Here the CDR3 reads CASSSSGSVYEQYF. CDR3 bases: TGTGCCAGCAGCTCCAGTGGTAGCGTATACGAGCAGTACTTC.

The chain carries TRBV5-6 and TRBJ2-7; D is undetermined. The CDR3 extends over 14 amino acids. CDR1 is SGHDT, CDR2 YYEEEE, per germline. V was trimmed by 4 bases and J by 2 bases, leaving 13 bases between them. The CDR3 here is CASSPGRRTYEQYF. The DNA for the CDR3 is TGTGCCAGCAGCCCGGGTCGTAGAACCTACGAGCAGTACTTC.

The gene calls are TRBV5-6 and TRBJ2-6; D gene unclear. The CDR3 is made up of 18 amino acids. V was cut by 7 bases and J by 5 bases, with 25 bases left in between. In germline, CDR1 is SGHDT, CDR2 YYEEEE. The CDR3 sequence: CASCHINSHKGRANVLTF. The CDR3 DNA reads TGTGCCAGCTGCCATATCAATAGTCACAAAGGTCGGGCCAACGTCCTGACTTTC.

V usage is TRBV27 and J usage is TRBJ2-1; D is uncertain. Germline V CDR1 and CDR2: MNHEY, SMNVEV (reference sequence). V was trimmed by 4 bases and J by 0 bases, leaving 13 bases between them. The CDR3 is 16 residues long. CDR3 sequence: CASSYKRLSSYNEQFF. As DNA, the CDR3 is TGTGCCAGCAGTTACAAGCGCCTGAGCTCCTACAATGAGCAGTTCTTC.

This chain links TRBV9 with TRBJ1-3; D ambiguous. The CDR3 length is 13 residues. V gave up 0 bases and J gave up 4 bases, with 5 bases separating them. Germline CDR1 is SGDLS and CDR2 is YYNGEE. CDR3 amino acids: CASSVEGGNTIYF. CDR3 sequence (DNA): TGTGCCAGCAGCGTAGAGGGAGGAAACACCATATATTTT.